This T cell receptor (beta chain) was retrieved from a study of T-cell reconstitution after alpha-beta-depleted transplantation in children. This clonotype was observed at least ten times. Molecular barcoding with unique molecular identifiers was used for the TCRbeta library. TCRdb re-called the PCR reads through MiXCR, storing one row per CDR3 protein. Of fewer than 95,000 distinct CDR3 sequences listed, approximately 12% were seen once; the top ten hold approximately 13%. The V gene lost 5 bases and the J gene lost 7 bases, with 14 bases spanning the gap. Germline CDR1 and CDR2: SEHNR and FQNEAQ (reference sequence). The CDR3 runs to 13 residues.

This chain uses TRBV7-9 with TRBJ1-1; D possibly corresponds to TRBD1 (5 bases). Sequenced material: PBMCs from the stem cell graft donor, taken from the stem cell graft. The TCR was taken from a human donor who donated a stem cell graft to a child with inherited bone marrow failure. The CDR3 protein is CASSHRDVYEAFF. The CDR3 DNA sequence: TGTGCCAGCAGCCACCGGGACGTATATGAAGCTTTCTTT.